This is a list of T cell receptor beta chains from one sample in a study of blood T cells in healthy people across ages. TCRdb passed the 5' RACE reads through MiXCR, listing each CDR3 protein once. The data contain about 730,000 distinct CDR3 sequences, roughly 43% of them singletons. Material: blood. The receptors derive from a woman aged 55 to 70 in good health. CDR3s include the opening cysteine and the closing phenylalanine or tryptophan.

>15|TRBV6-6|TRBJ1-5
CASSYGTGDNQPQHF
>12|TRBV28|TRBJ2-5
CASSLEKGKQYF
>14|TRBV5-1|TRBJ2-1
CASSFYRGSDEQFF
>15|TRBV6-2/TRBV6-3|TRBJ2-3
CASSRTGIKTDTQYF
>12|TRBV5-1|TRBJ2-5
CASRLGRETQYF
>16|TRBV3-1|TRBJ2-1
CASSLLGAGENNEQFF
>14|TRBV14|TRBJ2-1
CASRGLAGHNEQFF
>13|TRBV4-3|TRBJ2-1
CASSQDRGRKQFF
>14|TRBV9|TRBJ1-1
CASSVGPGVGKAFF
>14|TRBV29-1|TRBJ2-3
CSVELAGVGDTQYF
>15|TRBV30|-
CAWSVYLGSKIEQYF
>15|TRBV6-6|TRBJ2-7
CASKGVSLSSYEQYF
>14|TRBV27|TRBJ2-3
CASSLPGQGRTQYF
>15|TRBV2|TRBJ2-1
CASSGSKDRGHEQFF
>14|TRBV15|TRBJ2-5
CATSRQGAEETQYF
>15|TRBV7-2|TRBJ2-7
CASSLAPGQAYEQYF
>14|TRBV12-3/TRBV12-4|TRBJ2-6
CASSLHIGANVLTF
>16|TRBV29-1|-
CSVEFASPSSYNEQYF
>15|TRBV9|TRBJ2-2
CASSVGAGGTGELFF
>13|TRBV30|TRBJ2-7
CAWRWGQPYEQYF
>14|TRBV20-1|TRBJ2-1
CSASPSGGYNEQFF
>14|TRBV20-1|-
CSASNPGHSYEQYF
>14|TRBV29-1|TRBJ2-1
CSLRGRGHGNEQFF
>16|TRBV20-1|TRBJ2-5
CSARDLIVKYQETQYF
>13|TRBV6-5|TRBJ2-1
CASSSVIGAEQFF
>16|TRBV29-1|TRBJ2-3
CSVEDLFSGVGDTQYF
>17|TRBV4-3|-
CASSQSSGTGAYNEQYF
>16|TRBV4-2|TRBJ1-1
CASSLIGKGDDTEAFF
>13|TRBV9|TRBJ2-3
CASSGTLADTQYF
>14|TRBV21-1|TRBJ2-3
CASSKGRVTHTQYF
>15|TRBV9|TRBJ1-3
CASSVQGAEGNTIYF
>12|TRBV3-1|-
CASSQEGNEQYF
>14|TRBV7-2|TRBJ2-7
CASSLVGSTYEQYF
>17|TRBV11-1|TRBJ2-1
CASSLRGGRRYYNEQFF
>14|TRBV7-9|TRBJ1-5
CASNSGGVNQPQHF
>16|TRBV5-5|TRBJ2-1
CASSLVGTGNYNEQFF
>14|TRBV21-1|TRBJ2-3
CASSKGVVVDTQYF
>10|TRBV29-1|TRBJ2-7
CSVTGDEQYF
>15|TRBV11-3|TRBJ2-3
CASSSGTGFTDTQYF
>16|TRBV4-1|TRBJ1-4
CASSQDPRKGCEKLFF
>16|TRBV25-1|TRBJ2-7
CASSEFGAGGDHEQYF
>14|TRBV5-1|TRBJ2-1
CASSATGKENGQFF
>13|TRBV20-1|TRBJ2-1
CSAKGQGYNEQFF
>16|TRBV10-3|TRBJ2-7
CAINEGWTGSHYEQYF
>14|TRBV20-1|TRBJ1-1
CSASVRIVNTEAFF
>14|TRBV27|TRBJ2-7
CASSFWGQGYEQYF
>16|TRBV7-2|TRBJ2-3
CASSLVAGGVGDTQYF
>15|TRBV4-3|TRBJ2-7
CASSQGPDSSYEQYF